A selection of T cell receptor beta chains follows, all from one sample in a study of cytomegalovirus exposure and HLA in healthy donors. Profiling relied on immunoSEQ multiplex PCR, and the TCRdb table lists in-frame clones only, not all of them. This sample has approximately 170,000 clones; less than 90% occur once, and the top ten carry 4.5%. Sequenced: PBMCs. These receptors all stem from a woman in her forties or fifties in good health and CMV-seropositive. Each CDR3 is given with its conserved first and last residue. A D gene is named only where the DNA matches it firmly. Size is stated for part of the rows, as once, few or many counts, or as a class when the clone is expanded.

TRBV7-2,once,-,TRBJ1-1,TGTGCCAGCAGCTCTCACACTGAAGCTTTCTTT,CASSSHTEAFF
TRBV4-1,-,-,TRBJ1-4,TGCGCCAGCAGCCAAGATGGACCGCTTAGGGGTGAAAAACTGTTTTTT,CASSQDGPLRGEKLFF
TRBV18,-,TRBD1,TRBJ1-6,TGTGCCAGCTCGACGGACAGGGGGATGGATTCACCCCTCCACTTT,CASSTDRGMDSPLHF
TRBV19,once,-,TRBJ1-2,TGTGCCAGTAGTACAGGGGATTATGGCTACACCTTC,CASSTGDYGYTF
TRBV7-2,-,TRBD1,TRBJ1-5,TGTGCCAGCAGCTCCGGACAGGGAACCCAGCCCCAGCATTTT,CASSSGQGTQPQHF
TRBV7-2,-,TRBD2,TRBJ2-1,TGTGCCAGCAGCTCCTATCTAGCGGGGGGGCTCGGTGAGCAGTTCTTC,CASSSYLAGGLGEQFF
TRBV5-1,-,TRBD1,TRBJ2-2,TGCGCCAGCAGCCGAACAGGGGACACCGGGGAGCTGTTTTTT,CASSRTGDTGELFF
TRBV7-3,-,TRBD1,TRBJ2-6,TGTGCCAGCAGCATCCCCGGGACAGGGATGGGTGGGGCCAACGTCCTGACTTTC,CASSIPGTGMGGANVLTF
TRBV5-6,-,-,TRBJ1-1,TGTGCCAGCAGCTGGGGAGTAGGAGGGACTGAAGCTTTCTTT,CASSWGVGGTEAFF
TRBV6-5,-,TRBD2,TRBJ2-1,TGTGCCAGCAGCCGCCCTAGCGGGAGCCGTCCTGAGCAGTTCTTC,CASSRPSGSRPEQFF
TRBV10-3,-,-,TRBJ2-1,TGTGCCATCAGTGAGTCAGGCGGGGTCGGGTCCTACAATGAGCAGTTCTTC,CAISESGGVGSYNEQFF
TRBV9,-,-,TRBJ2-3,TGTGCCAGCAGCTCGACAGGCGATTATAGCACAGATACGCAGTATTTT,CASSSTGDYSTDTQYF
TRBV5-4,few,-,TRBJ2-6,TGTGCCAGCAGCCCCCCCCGGGGGGCCCAGGACCTGACTTTC,CASSPPRGAQDLTF
TRBV4-2,-,-,TRBJ2-7,TGTGCCAGCAGCCACTATGCGGGTTCGACCTCCTACGAGCAGTACTTC,CASSHYAGSTSYEQYF
TRBV30,-,TRBD1,TRBJ2-7,TGTGCCTCTCACGCAGGGGGCGAGCAGTACTTC,CASHAGGEQYF
TRBV19,-,-,TRBJ1-5,TGTGCCAGTTCCGAAGACAGGAATCAGCCCCAGCATTTT,CASSEDRNQPQHF
TRBV5-4,-,-,TRBJ1-4,TGTGCCAGCAGTATGGGAGGGCTATTAAATGAAAAACTGTTTTTT,CASSMGGLLNEKLFF
TRBV5-1,-,TRBD2,TRBJ2-7,TGCGCCAGCAGCTTGGGAGGCGGGGGGCGGTACGAGCAGTACTTC,CASSLGGGGRYEQYF
TRBV4-3,few,-,TRBJ1-2,TGCGCCAGCAGCCAAGATCGAGGGTCTGGCTACACCTTC,CASSQDRGSGYTF